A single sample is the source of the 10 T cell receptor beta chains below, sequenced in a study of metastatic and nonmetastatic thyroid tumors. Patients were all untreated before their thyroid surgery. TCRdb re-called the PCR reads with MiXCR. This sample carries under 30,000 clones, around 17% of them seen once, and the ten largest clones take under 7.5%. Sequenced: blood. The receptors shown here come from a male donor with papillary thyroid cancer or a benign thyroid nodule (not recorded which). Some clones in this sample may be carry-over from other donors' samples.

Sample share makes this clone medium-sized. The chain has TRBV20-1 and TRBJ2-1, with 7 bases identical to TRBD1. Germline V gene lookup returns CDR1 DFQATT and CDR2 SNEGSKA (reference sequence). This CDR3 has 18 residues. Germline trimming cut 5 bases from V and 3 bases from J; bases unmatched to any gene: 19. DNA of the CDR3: TGCAGTGCTCCATCATCGCAGGGGGTTTGGCTCAACTACAATGAGCAGTTCTTC. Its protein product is CSAPSSQGVWLNYNEQFF.

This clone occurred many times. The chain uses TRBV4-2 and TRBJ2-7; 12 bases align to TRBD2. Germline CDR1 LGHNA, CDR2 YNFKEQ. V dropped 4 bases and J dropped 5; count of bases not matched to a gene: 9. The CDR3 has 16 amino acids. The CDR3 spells CASSPETSGSIHEQYF. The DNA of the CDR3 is TGTGCCAGCAGCCCGGAGACTAGCGGGAGTATCCACGAGCAGTACTTC.

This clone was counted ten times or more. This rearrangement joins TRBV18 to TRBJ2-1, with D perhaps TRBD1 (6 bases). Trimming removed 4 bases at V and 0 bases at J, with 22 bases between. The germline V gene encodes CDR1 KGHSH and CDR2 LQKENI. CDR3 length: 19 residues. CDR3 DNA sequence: TGTGCCAGCTCACTAACAATTACAGGGTCCAGTGGCTCCTACAATGAGCAGTTCTTC. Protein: CASSLTITGSSGSYNEQFF.

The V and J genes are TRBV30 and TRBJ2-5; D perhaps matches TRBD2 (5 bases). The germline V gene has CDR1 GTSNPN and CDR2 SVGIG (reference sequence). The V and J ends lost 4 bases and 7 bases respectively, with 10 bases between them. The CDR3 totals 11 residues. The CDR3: CAWTGFGTQYF. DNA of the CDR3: TGTGCCTGGACGGGGTTTGGGACCCAGTACTTC.

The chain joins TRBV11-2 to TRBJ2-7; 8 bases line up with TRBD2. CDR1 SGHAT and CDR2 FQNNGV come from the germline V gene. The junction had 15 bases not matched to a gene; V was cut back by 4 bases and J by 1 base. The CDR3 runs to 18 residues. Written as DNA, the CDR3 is TGTGCCAGCAGCTCGGGCCCGGCATCGGGGGGGTCTTCCTACGAGCAGTACTTC. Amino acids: CASSSGPASGGSSYEQYF.

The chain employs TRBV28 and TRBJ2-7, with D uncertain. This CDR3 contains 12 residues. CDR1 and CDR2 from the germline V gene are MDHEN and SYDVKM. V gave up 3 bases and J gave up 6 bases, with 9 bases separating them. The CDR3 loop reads CASSFYPGEQYF. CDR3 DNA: TGTGCCAGCAGTTTTTATCCTGGCGAGCAGTACTTC.

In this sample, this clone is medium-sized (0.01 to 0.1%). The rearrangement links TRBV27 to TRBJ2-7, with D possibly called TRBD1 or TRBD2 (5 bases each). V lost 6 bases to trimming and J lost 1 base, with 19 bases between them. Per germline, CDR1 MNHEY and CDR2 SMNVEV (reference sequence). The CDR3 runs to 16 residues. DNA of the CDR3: TGTGCCAGCAGCAAGAAGTCGGGACGTAATTCCTACGAGCAGTACTTC. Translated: CASSKKSGRNSYEQYF.

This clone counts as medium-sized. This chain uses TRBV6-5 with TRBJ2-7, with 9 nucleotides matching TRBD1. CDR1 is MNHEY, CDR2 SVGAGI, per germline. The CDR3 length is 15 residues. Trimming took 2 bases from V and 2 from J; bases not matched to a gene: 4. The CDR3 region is CASSYATGGPYEQYF. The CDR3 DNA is TGTGCCAGCAGTTACGCGACAGGGGGTCCCTACGAGCAGTACTTC.

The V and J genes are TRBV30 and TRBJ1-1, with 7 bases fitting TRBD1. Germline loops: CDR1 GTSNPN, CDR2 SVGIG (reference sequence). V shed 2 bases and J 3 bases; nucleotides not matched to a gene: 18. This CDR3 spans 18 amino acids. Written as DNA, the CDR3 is TGTGCCTGGAGTTATTACGGAGGAGGTGCAGGGGGGGACACTGAAGCTTTCTTT. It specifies CAWSYYGGGAGGDTEAFF.

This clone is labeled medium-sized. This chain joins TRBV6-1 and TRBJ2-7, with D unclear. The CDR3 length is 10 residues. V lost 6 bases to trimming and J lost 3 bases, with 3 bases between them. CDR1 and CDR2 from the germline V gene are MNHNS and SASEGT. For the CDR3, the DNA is TGTGCCAGCAGGCTCTACGAGCAGTACTTC. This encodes CASRLYEQYF.